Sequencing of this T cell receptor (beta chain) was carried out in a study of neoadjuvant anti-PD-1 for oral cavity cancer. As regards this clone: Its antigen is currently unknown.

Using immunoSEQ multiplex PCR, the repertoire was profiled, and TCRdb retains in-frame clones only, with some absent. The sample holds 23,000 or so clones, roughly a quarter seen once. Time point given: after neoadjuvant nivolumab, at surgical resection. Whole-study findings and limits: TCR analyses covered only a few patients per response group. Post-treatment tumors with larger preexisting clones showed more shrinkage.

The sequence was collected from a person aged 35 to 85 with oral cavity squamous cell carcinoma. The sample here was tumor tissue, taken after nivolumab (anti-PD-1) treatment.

In DNA, the CDR3 is TGTGCCTGGAGTGTAGGCGCATTAGGGGGCGGAGATACGCAGTATTTT. It codes for CAWSVGALGGGDTQYF. The rearrangement joins TRBV30 to TRBJ2-3; 7 nucleotides match TRBD1. Germline V gene sequence: CDR1 GTSNPN, CDR2 SVGIG (reference sequence). V shed 0 bases, J shed 5 bases, and the junction held 11 bases outside the gene matches. The CDR3 consists of 16 residues. Full variable domain (rest looked up from reference TRBV30 and TRBJ2-3): SQTIHQWPATLVQPVGSPLSLECTVEGTSNPNLYWYRQAAGRGLQLLFYSVGIGQISSEVPQNLSASRPQDRQFILSSKKLLLSDSGFYLCAWSVGALGGGDTQYFGPGTRLTVL.